These T cell receptor beta chains were read from a single sample in a study of cytomegalovirus exposure and HLA in healthy donors. The method was immunoSEQ multiplex PCR; TCRdb's version includes in-frame clones alone and lacks a portion of them. The table includes over 150,000 clones, over 70% detected once. The sequencing input was PBMCs. The receptors come from a male donor in good health and CMV-seropositive. CDR3s include the opening cysteine and the closing phenylalanine or tryptophan. The order of the fields is D gene, J gene, clone size, V gene, CDR3 DNA, CDR3 protein. The D gene is left open where the match is weak. Rows give clone size only sometimes, using once, few, many, or a class for an expanded clone.

NA,TRBJ2-7,NA,TRBV30,TGTGCCTGGAGCACGACAGCCTTGACCTACGAGCAGTACTTC,CAWSTTALTYEQYF
NA,TRBJ2-7,NA,TRBV23-1,TGCGCCAGCAGTCAATCGCTAATCTACGAGCAGTACTTC,CASSQSLIYEQYF
TRBD2,TRBJ2-2,few,TRBV5-6,TGTGCCAGCACCAAGACTAGCGGGGGGGCGACAGTCGGGGAGCTGTTTTTT,CASTKTSGGATVGELFF
NA,TRBJ1-3,NA,TRBV13,TGTGCCAGCAGCAAACAGGGAGACGCTGGAAACACCATATATTTT,CASSKQGDAGNTIYF
NA,TRBJ1-2,NA,TRBV19,TGTGCCAGTAGTAACCTCGAACTCCCGGAGGGCGATAATAGCTACACCTTC,CASSNLELPEGDNSYTF
TRBD2,TRBJ2-1,few,TRBV5-1,TGCGCCAGCAGCCCCTCCGAGACTAGCTCCAATGAGCAGTTCTTC,CASSPSETSSNEQFF
NA,TRBJ1-5,few,TRBV6-1,TGTGCCAGCAGTGAAGAATGGGGCAGTCAGCCCCAGCATTTT,CASSEEWGSQPQHF
TRBD1,TRBJ2-1,NA,TRBV2,TGTGCCAGCAGTGACCTGAGGGGGCCCCTCTACAATGAGCAGTTCTTC,CASSDLRGPLYNEQFF
TRBD1,TRBJ2-7,NA,TRBV19,TGTGCCAGTAGTATAGGGGCAGGGGGCTACGAGCAGTACTTC,CASSIGAGGYEQYF
NA,TRBJ1-1,NA,TRBV6-5,TGTGCCAGCAGCCCGGGGGGGGCTAACACTGAAGCTTTCTTT,CASSPGGANTEAFF
TRBD2,TRBJ2-1,NA,TRBV18,TGTGCCAGCTCACCACCGGGGGCTAGCGGGGTACCAATCAATGAGCAGTTCTTC,CASSPPGASGVPINEQFF
TRBD1,TRBJ1-6,NA,TRBV18,TGTGCCAGCTCACCTTGGACAGGGGAAAATTCACCCCTCCACTTT,CASSPWTGENSPLHF
NA,TRBJ2-5,NA,TRBV10-3,TGTGCCATCAGTGCAAGACAGCAAGAGACCCAGTACTTC,CAISARQQETQYF
TRBD1,TRBJ1-4,NA,TRBV19,TGTGCCAGTAGTAAACAGGGGGCGAAGGAACTGTTTTTT,CASSKQGAKELFF
TRBD1,TRBJ1-2,NA,TRBV27,TGTGCCAGCAGTTCTTTTGGACAGGGAGTGGGTGGCTACACCTTC,CASSSFGQGVGGYTF
NA,TRBJ2-7,NA,TRBV5-1,TGCGCCAGCAGCTTGGATGCGGGGTTATACGAGCAGTACTTC,CASSLDAGLYEQYF
NA,TRBJ2-2,NA,TRBV4-1,TGCGCCAGCAGCCTGGACTCGTACTTAAACACCGGGGAGCTGTTTTTT,CASSLDSYLNTGELFF
NA,TRBJ2-7,NA,TRBV5-6,TGTGCCAGCAGCTTGGAGGGGGGGCGGTACGAGCAGTACTTC,CASSLEGGRYEQYF
NA,TRBJ1-6,NA,TRBV19,TGTGCCAGTAGTATCGGGGATTCACCCCTCCACTTT,CASSIGDSPLHF
TRBD1,TRBJ2-2,NA,TRBV6-1,TGTGCCAGCAGCGGACAGGGGACGGGCGGGGAGCTGTTTTTT,CASSGQGTGGELFF
TRBD1,TRBJ1-5,few,TRBV6-6,TGTGCCAGCAGTTCTGGTTCCGGGACAGGAAATCAGCCCCAGCATTTT,CASSSGSGTGNQPQHF
NA,TRBJ1-1,NA,TRBV6-1,TGTGCCAGCAGTGAAGCGACAGCCGCATCGAGCACTGAAGCTTTCTTT,CASSEATAASSTEAFF
NA,TRBJ1-2,NA,TRBV18,TGTGCCAGCTCACCGGAGGGCCTCTATGGCTACACTTTC,CASSPEGLYGYTF
NA,TRBJ2-3,once,TRBV7-9,TGTGCCAGCAGTATATCCGCGGATACGCAGTATTTT,CASSISADTQYF
TRBD1,TRBJ2-7,NA,TRBV5-1,TGCGCCAGCAGCTTGAATGAGACAGGGGCCTTC,CASSLNETGAF
TRBD1,TRBJ1-2,NA,TRBV13,TGTGCCAGCAGCGGGGGACAGGAGAACTATGGCTACACCTTC,CASSGGQENYGYTF
NA,TRBJ1-2,NA,TRBV6-5,TGTGCCAGCAGTTACGTAATTGGGGAGCGCTATGGCTACACCTTC,CASSYVIGERYGYTF
TRBD1,TRBJ1-2,NA,TRBV19,TGTGCCAGTAGTATAGATCCCAGACAGGGGGCGACCTATGGCTACACCTTC,CASSIDPRQGATYGYTF
TRBD1,TRBJ2-5,NA,TRBV5-1,TGCGCCAGCAGCTTGCCCGGACAGGGGCTGGAGACCCAGTACTTC,CASSLPGQGLETQYF
NA,TRBJ1-1,NA,TRBV6-7,TGTGCCCCTCGTGAGCCGAAAGGGGCTGAAGCTTTCTTT,CAPREPKGAEAFF
TRBD1,TRBJ2-6,NA,TRBV7-3,TGTGCCAGCAGCTTAACTGGAGGGGGACAGGTGTTTTCTGGGGCCAACGTCCTGACTTTC,CASSLTGGGQVFSGANVLTF
NA,TRBJ1-1,NA,TRBV21-1,TGTGCCAGCAGCAAAGCGCTGTCCGTGTCGGACACTGAAGCTTTCTTT,CASSKALSVSDTEAFF
NA,TRBJ1-3,NA,TRBV7-8,TGTGCCAGCAGCTTGTCCTCAGGGTTCTCTGGAAACACCATATATTTT,CASSLSSGFSGNTIYF
TRBD1,TRBJ2-7,NA,TRBV5-4,TGTGCCAGCAGCTACCGGGACAGGGATTCCTACGAGCAGTACTTC,CASSYRDRDSYEQYF
TRBD1,TRBJ1-1,NA,TRBV2,TGTGCCAGCAGCCGTACCGGGACAGGGGAAGCTTTCTTT,CASSRTGTGEAFF
TRBD1,TRBJ1-3,few,TRBV6-6,TGTGCCAGCAGTTACAGGGGGACAGGGGATAATGGATTT,CASSYRGTGDNGF
NA,TRBJ2-5,once,TRBV7-7,TGTGCTAGCAGCTTAGCTGGGGGGTTTGAGACCCAGTACTTC,CASSLAGGFETQYF
TRBD1,TRBJ1-2,few,TRBV5-1,TGCGCCAGCAGCTTGGGGCAGGGGGCTCGCTATGGCTACACCTTC,CASSLGQGARYGYTF
TRBD1,TRBJ1-3,NA,TRBV7-9,TGTTCCAGCAGCTTAGTCGGCAGGGGGCTAGGCTCTGGAAACACCATATATTTT,CSSSLVGRGLGSGNTIYF
TRBD2,TRBJ2-2,NA,TRBV7-8,TGTGCCAGCAGTTCACTAGCGGGGGGGAACACCGGGGAGCTGTTTTTT,CASSSLAGGNTGELFF
TRBD2,TRBJ2-2,NA,TRBV11-3,TGTGCCAGCAGCCCCCGGGGGGACCCGAACACCGGGGAGCTGTTTTTT,CASSPRGDPNTGELFF
NA,TRBJ1-4,NA,TRBV30,TGTGCCGGAACAGCCACCCGTGGGGAAAAACTGTTTTTT,CAGTATRGEKLFF
NA,TRBJ2-1,once,TRBV1,TGCACCAGCAGCCTAGCTAGCGGGGGGTGTGAGCAGTTCTTC,CTSSLASGGCEQFF
TRBD2,TRBJ2-1,NA,TRBV11-2,TGTGCCAGCAGCCCCGTGAAGGGACTAGAGCAGTTCTTC,CASSPVKGLEQFF
NA,TRBJ1-3,NA,TRBV6-6,TGTGCCAGCAGTTATACAGGGAAGTCTGGAAACACCATATATTTT,CASSYTGKSGNTIYF
TRBD2,TRBJ2-5,NA,TRBV7-7,TGTGCTAGCAGCTTCTCCCTAACTAGCGGGGGGAGGGAGACCCAGTACTTC,CASSFSLTSGGRETQYF
NA,TRBJ1-1,NA,TRBV4-1,TGCGCCAGCAGCAGCGGCGGGAACAGCGATTACACTGAAGCTTTCTTT,CASSSGGNSDYTEAFF